These 22 T cell receptor beta chains originate from one sample sequenced in a study of neurological immune-mediated disorders. TCRdb reanalysed the 5' RACE reads using MiXCR and keeps one entry per CDR3 protein. The sample has about 39,000 distinct CDR3 sequences; 6% to 7.5% are singletons. What was sequenced was CD4+ T cells from blood. These receptors were obtained from a man aged 50 to 60 in good health.

This clonotype was recorded at least ten times. The V call is TRBV29-1, the J call TRBJ2-5; D is undetermined. The germline V and J ends were trimmed by 6 bases and 7 bases, with 18 bases remaining between them. CDR1 and CDR2 (germline): SQVTM, ANQGSEA. The CDR3 has 13 amino acids. As DNA, the CDR3 is TGCAGCGTCGGGTGGCAGGCCGGCGGGACCCAGTACTTC. It encodes CSVGWQAGGTQYF.

This clonotype has at least ten counts. This chain links TRBV6-5 with TRBJ2-7, with 10 nucleotides matching TRBD1. The V gene's germline CDR1 is MNHEY and CDR2 SVGAGI. CDR3 size: 14 residues. Trimming took 7 bases from V and 6 from J; bases not matched to a gene: 9. CDR3 DNA sequence: TGTGCCAGCAACTCTCGGGACAGGGGCCCCGAGCAGTACTTC. Amino acid sequence: CASNSRDRGPEQYF.

This clonotype was picked up many times. V is TRBV14 and J is TRBJ2-5; D is unclear. The CDR3 runs to 13 residues. V gave up 4 bases and J gave up 7 bases, with 13 bases separating them. Germline V gene data show CDR1 as SGHDN and CDR2 as FVKESK. CDR3 nucleotides: TGTGCCAGCAGCCTATTACCGCAGTCGACCCAGTACTTC. It encodes CASSLLPQSTQYF.

This clonotype was counted at least ten times. The chain recombines TRBV6-2 or TRBV6-3 with TRBJ2-1; D tentatively reads TRBD1 or TRBD2 (5 bases each). This CDR3 spans 15 amino acids. V dropped 6 bases and J dropped 0 bases, with 12 bases sitting between them. Germline values: CDR1 MNHEY, CDR2 SVGEGT. Written as DNA, the CDR3 is TGTGCCAGCAGCCCCCCTGGGGGCTCCTACAATGAGCAGTTCTTC. It encodes CASSPPGGSYNEQFF.

This clonotype was counted many times. The chain joins TRBV20-1 to TRBJ2-7; tentatively, D is TRBD2 (5 bases). This CDR3 region has 12 residues. Trimming left V 1 base short and J 5 bases short, with 9 bases between. Germline-derived CDR1 and CDR2 are DFQATT and SNEGSKA (reference sequence). CDR3 loop: CSARGGNHEQYF. For the CDR3, the DNA is TGCAGTGCTAGAGGAGGGAACCACGAGCAGTACTTC.

This clonotype was seen ten or more times. V usage is TRBV7-8 and J usage is TRBJ2-3, with 8 nucleotides matching TRBD2. The CDR3 runs to 17 residues. The germline V gene has CDR1 SGHVS and CDR2 FQNEAQ. J gave up 6 bases and V 2 bases, and 13 bases lay outside the gene matches. The CDR3 reads CASSLRQRLASWDTQYF. CDR3 bases: TGTGCCAGCAGCTTAAGGCAACGACTAGCGAGCTGGGATACGCAGTATTTT.

This clonotype was recorded at least ten times. The chain is built from TRBV7-9 and TRBJ2-3; the D gene is possibly TRBD2 (7 bases). V was cut by 5 bases and J by 0 bases, with 21 bases left in between. The CDR3 is 18 amino acids. The germline V gene has CDR1 SEHNR and CDR2 FQNEAQ (reference sequence). CDR3 protein: CASSPTGGSPMSTDTQYF. The DNA for the CDR3 is TGTGCCAGCAGCCCCACGGGGGGCAGTCCTATGAGCACAGATACGCAGTATTTT. Full variable domain (remainder filled in from reference TRBV7-9 and TRBJ2-3): DTGVSQNPRHKITKRGQNVTFRCDPISEHNRLYWYRQTLGQGPEFLTYFQNEAQLEKSRLLSDRFSAERPKGSFSTLEIQRTEQGDSAMYLCASSPTGGSPMSTDTQYFGPGTRLTVL.

This clonotype was counted ten times or more. This rearrangement joins TRBV6-5 to TRBJ2-7; D is unresolved. The CDR3 totals 13 residues. Trimming cost V 6 bases and J 5 bases, with 14 bases left between them. CDR1 and CDR2 (germline): MNHEY, SVGAGI. The chain's CDR3 is CASRTPRRDEQYF. The CDR3 DNA is TGTGCCAGCAGAACACCCCGAAGGGACGAGCAGTACTTC.

This clonotype was seen many times. The rearrangement links TRBV12-3 or TRBV12-4 to TRBJ2-1; D is possibly TRBD1 (7 bases). The CDR3 length is 15 residues. V lost 5 bases, J lost 1 base, and 12 bases lay in between. CDR3: CASSLQGRSYNEQFF. CDR3 nucleotides: TGTGCCAGCAGTCTACAGGGGAGGTCCTACAATGAGCAGTTCTTC.

This clonotype was counted ten times or more. The gene calls are TRBV29-1 and TRBJ2-5; maybe TRBD2 (6 bases). Trimming stripped 7 bases from V and 3 bases from J, with 18 bases between. This CDR3 contains 14 residues. CDR1 is SQVTM, CDR2 ANQGSEA, per germline. For the CDR3, the DNA is TGCAGCGCCGGGACTCGACTAACCGAAGAGACCCAGTACTTC. Translating it yields CSAGTRLTEETQYF.

This clonotype was counted ten times or more. The chain uses TRBV6-6 and TRBJ2-1; D uncertain. Germline assignment: CDR1 MNHNY and CDR2 SVGAGI (reference sequence). The CDR3 runs 15 residues. Trimming took off 4 bases at V and 5 bases at J, with 15 bases between the two ends. Here the CDR3 reads CASSSPDLFDNEQFF. Here the CDR3 DNA reads TGTGCCAGCAGTTCCCCCGACCTCTTTGACAATGAGCAGTTCTTC.

This clonotype was detected ten times or more. The chain has TRBV7-9 and TRBJ2-3, with a weak D call TRBD1 (5 bases). The V end lost 3 bases, the J end lost 0 bases, and 10 bases lay between the germline ends. The CDR3 totals 15 residues. Germline CDR1 is SEHNR and CDR2 is FQNEAQ (reference sequence). CDR3 residues: CASSFYRKSTDTQYF. Written as DNA, the CDR3 is TGTGCCAGCAGCTTTTACAGGAAAAGCACAGATACGCAGTATTTT.

This clonotype was seen many times. The chain links TRBV15 to TRBJ2-1; tentatively, D is TRBD2 (7 bases). Germline V gene data show CDR1 as LNHNV and CDR2 as YYDKDF (reference sequence). Trimming removed 4 bases at V and 9 bases at J, with 16 bases between. CDR3 length: 14 amino acids. This CDR3 is CATSTLAEGGEQFF. DNA for the CDR3: TGTGCCACCAGCACCCTAGCGGAGGGGGGTGAGCAGTTCTTC.

This clonotype came up a few times. The chain recombines TRBV18 with TRBJ2-3; 10 nucleotides match TRBD2. The CDR3 is 17 amino acids. Germline V gives CDR1 KGHSH, CDR2 LQKENI. J gave up 5 bases and V 3 bases, and 11 bases lay outside the gene matches. CDR3: CASSPAASGSGGDTQYF. The CDR3 nucleotides are TGTGCCAGCTCACCGGCGGCTAGCGGGAGCGGTGGAGATACGCAGTATTTT.

This clonotype was seen repeatedly, ten times or more. The rearrangement links TRBV6-5 to TRBJ2-7; D is possibly TRBD2 (6 bases). Germline V gene sequence: CDR1 MNHEY, CDR2 SVGAGI. This CDR3 is 16 amino acids long. The germline V and J ends were trimmed by 7 bases and 3 bases, with 22 bases remaining between them. CDR3 sequence (DNA): TGTGCCAGCACCGCGGGAACGGGGTCGGTGGACTACGAGCAGTACTTC. This sequence encodes CASTAGTGSVDYEQYF.

This clonotype was observed at least ten times. The chain combines TRBV27 with TRBJ2-4, with D unclear. Germline loops: CDR1 MNHEY, CDR2 SMNVEV (reference sequence). The V end lost 4 bases, the J end lost 3 bases, and 7 bases lay between the germline ends. The CDR3 sequence is 13 residues long. Written as DNA, the CDR3 is TGTGCCAGCAGTTCCATAGGCAAAAACATTCAGTACTTC. The encoded protein is CASSSIGKNIQYF.

This clonotype was counted at least ten times. This CDR3 reads CATGGGTSAYNEQFF. In DNA, the CDR3 is TGTGCCACGGGGGGGGGGACTAGCGCCTACAATGAGCAGTTCTTC. The V call is TRBV5-5, the J call TRBJ2-1, with 10 bases identical to TRBD2. From germline, CDR1 is SGHKS and CDR2 YYEKEE (reference sequence). The CDR3 contains 15 residues. V gave up 9 bases and J gave up 2 bases; unmatched junction bases: 8. Full variable domain (rest looked up from reference TRBV5-5 and TRBJ2-1): DAGVTQSPTHLIKTRGQQVTLRCSPISGHKSVSWYQQVLGQGPQFIFQYYEKEERGRGNFPDRFSARQFPNYSSELNVNALLLGDSALYLCATGGGTSAYNEQFFGPGTRLTVL.

This clonotype was recorded many times. The V gene is TRBV20-1, the J gene TRBJ2-3; D gene unclear. Germline V lookup: CDR1 DFQATT, CDR2 SNEGSKA (reference sequence). The CDR3 length is 15 residues. V was trimmed by 7 bases and J by 6 bases, leaving 23 bases between them. The CDR3 region has the DNA TGCAGTGGTATACCCGGGTCACTCCTCGGGGATACGCAGTATTTT. This gives the protein CSGIPGSLLGDTQYF.

This sequence joins TRBV19 and TRBJ2-2, with 9 nucleotides matching TRBD2. Germline CDR1 reads LNHDA; CDR2 reads SQIVND (reference sequence). This CDR3 has 15 residues. With 6 bases clipped from V and 4 bases from J, the junction kept 6 bases outside the gene matches. The CDR3 loop is CASRRTSAFTGELFF. Written as DNA, the CDR3 is TGTGCCAGTAGGAGGACTAGCGCCTTCACCGGGGAGCTGTTTTTT.

This clonotype was observed many times. V gene TRBV4-3 combines with J gene TRBJ1-3; a weak D match, TRBD1 (5 bases). This CDR3 region has 17 residues. V lost 0 bases to trimming and J lost 1 base, with 13 bases between them. Germline assignment: CDR1 LGHNA and CDR2 YSLEER. This CDR3 reads CASSQDGGGSSGNTIYF. The CDR3 bases are TGCGCCAGCAGCCAAGATGGCGGGGGGTCGTCTGGAAACACCATATATTTT.

In its sample, this clonotype was seen many times. The chain uses TRBV7-2 and TRBJ1-1; TRBD1 agrees at 8 bases. After removal of 4 bases from V and 1 base from J, the junction contained 5 bases not matched to a gene. This CDR3 comprises 15 residues. Per germline, CDR1 SGHTA and CDR2 FQGNSA. The DNA of the CDR3 is TGTGCCAGCAGCTCGGGGGACAGGAGGAACACTGAAGCTTTCTTT. Protein: CASSSGDRRNTEAFF. The full variable domain, in which reference TRBV7-2 and TRBJ1-1 provide the parts outside the CDR3, is GAGVSQSPSNKVTEKGKDVELRCDPISGHTALYWYRQSLGQGLEFLIYFQGNSAPDKSGLPSDRFSAERTGGSVSTLTIQRTQQEDSAVYLCASSSGDRRNTEAFFGQGTRLTVV.

This clonotype was seen more than once but under ten times. This chain connects TRBV20-1 to TRBJ2-1; 7 bases line up with TRBD2. Losses at the gene ends were 3 bases for V and 2 bases for J; bases not matched to a gene: 10. The V gene's germline CDR1 is DFQATT and CDR2 SNEGSKA (reference sequence). The CDR3 contains 16 residues. This CDR3 reads CSASVSSGKPYNEQFF. In DNA, the CDR3 is TGCAGTGCTAGCGTGTCGAGCGGGAAACCCTACAATGAGCAGTTCTTC.